This TCR beta chain came from a study of metastatic and nonmetastatic thyroid tumors. Overall study context: Across blood and tumor or nodule tissue, repertoires from malignant and benign thyroid patients were compared with one another. Study outcomes and limitations: Versus benign nodules, malignant thyroid tumors reportedly had significantly higher TCR beta diversity, in blood and tumor.

Only a few counts were recorded for this clone. The antigen is unknown. All patients were untreated before thyroid surgery. TCRdb reprocessed the PCR reads using MiXCR. The sample includes under 50,000 clones, over 15% of them seen just once. The specimen was tumor tissue. This clonotype originated in a female donor with papillary thyroid cancer or a benign thyroid nodule (not recorded which). Some clones in this sample may be carry-over from other donors' samples.

This CDR3 is CASSASPGTVTDTQYF. CDR3 DNA: TGTGCCAGCAGTGCTTCCCCCGGGACAGTCACAGATACGCAGTATTTT. The chain couples TRBV6-4 to TRBJ2-3, with 7 bases identical to TRBD1. Germline CDR1 MRHNA, CDR2 SNTAGT. V shed 4 bases, J shed 2 bases, and the junction held 9 bases outside the gene matches. This CDR3 is built from 16 residues.